Listed here are 5 T cell receptor beta chains from one sample, sequenced in a study of blood T cell repertoires in COVID-19. TCRdb keeps only in-frame clones here, not all; method: immunoSEQ multiplex PCR. This table holds more than 120,000 clones, about 90% found once. Sequencing used peripheral blood. The source of these receptors is a man in his fifties or sixties who had recovered from COVID-19.

The gene calls are TRBV11-3 and TRBJ2-1, with D possibly TRBD1 on 6 matching bases. The CDR3 runs to 14 residues. Trimming removed 0 bases from V and 7 bases from J, with 10 bases in between. Germline CDR1 is SGHNT and CDR2 is YENEEA. The CDR3: CASSLEAGVNEQFF. The CDR3 DNA follows: TGTGCCAGCAGCTTAGAGGCAGGGGTGAATGAGCAGTTCTTC. The full variable domain, its missing parts supplied by reference TRBV11-3 and TRBJ2-1, is EAGVVQSPRYKIIEKKQPVAFWCNPISGHNTLYWYLQNLGQGPELLIRYENEEAVDDSQLPKDRFSAERLKGVDSTLKIQPAELGDSAVYLCASSLEAGVNEQFFGPGTRLTVL.

The genes are TRBV5-5 and TRBJ1-3, with D hard to call. The CDR3 contains 14 residues. With 6 bases removed from V and 0 bases from J, the gap between germline ends came to 10 bases. Germline values: CDR1 SGHKS, CDR2 YYEKEE (reference sequence). The CDR3: CASTWRPSGNTIYF. DNA for the CDR3: TGTGCCAGCACCTGGCGGCCCTCTGGAAACACCATATATTTT.

The chain combines TRBV5-6 with TRBJ2-3; the match to TRBD1 covers 12 bases. CDR3 length: 16 amino acids. Germline V CDR1 and CDR2: SGHDT, YYEEEE. With 4 bases clipped from V and 6 bases from J, the junction kept 9 bases outside the gene matches. CDR3 nucleotides: TGTGCCAGCAGCGCCCGGGACAGGGGGCTCTGGGATACGCAGTATTTT. This codes for CASSARDRGLWDTQYF.

V is TRBV30 and J is TRBJ2-2; 8 positions match TRBD1. In germline, CDR1 is GTSNPN, CDR2 SVGIG (reference sequence). CDR3 size: 14 residues. Losses at the gene ends were 4 bases for V and 6 bases for J; bases not matched to a gene: 7. The CDR3 spells CAWNGQGLAGELFF. CDR3 coding DNA: TGTGCCTGGAACGGACAGGGATTGGCCGGGGAGCTGTTTTTT.

The chain links TRBV10-2 to TRBJ2-1, with a tentative D call TRBD1 (6 bases). Trimming removed 6 bases at V and 8 bases at J, with 8 bases between. This CDR3 spans 11 amino acids. Germline CDR1 WSHSY, CDR2 SAAADI. The CDR3 region is CASSRTDEQFF. The CDR3 bases are TGCGCCAGCAGCCGGACAGATGAGCAGTTCTTC.